The 16 T cell receptor beta chains below all came from one sample that was sequenced in a study of kidney transplant recipient with SARS-CoV-2 infection. TCRdb fed the reads into MiXCR, producing one record per CDR3 protein. The top ten hold nearly 7.5% of the sample, which has some 220,000 distinct CDR3 sequences, more than 25% seen once. Sequencing used a blood sample, obtained at baseline and around day 120 from a kidney transplant recipient. These receptors originate from a male patient aged 25-45 years who had COVID-19 and was a kidney transplant recipient. Some of these T cells may belong to the graft donor.

This clonotype appeared a few times. The chain joins TRBV24-1 to TRBJ2-1; TRBD2 matches at 8 bases. The CDR3 has 14 amino acids. V lost 4 bases, J lost 7 bases, and 5 bases stayed unmatched. CDR1 is KGHDR and CDR2 is SFDVKD in the germline V gene. The CDR3 here is CATSERTSWNEQFF. The CDR3 coding sequence is TGTGCCACCAGTGAAAGGACTAGCTGGAATGAGCAGTTCTTC.

The table lists this clonotype with many counts. In DNA form, the CDR3 reads TGTGCCAGCGTGCAGTGCAATAGTCGAAAGACCTATGGCTACACCTTC. This translates into CASVQCNSRKTYGYTF. The V gene is TRBV5-6, the J gene TRBJ1-2; D uncertain. Between the trimmed V and J ends, which lost 7 bases and 4 bases, there was a span of 23 bases. The CDR3 consists of 16 residues. Germline assignment: CDR1 SGHDT and CDR2 YYEEEE.

This clonotype was detected many times. The chain couples TRBV12-3 or TRBV12-4 to TRBJ2-7, with a possible D match to TRBD1 (6 bases). This CDR3 has 15 amino acids. Trimming took off 2 bases at V and 2 bases at J, with 13 bases between the two ends. CDR3 residues: CASSLMVTGTYEQYF. As DNA, the CDR3 is TGTGCCAGCAGTTTAATGGTAACAGGGACCTACGAGCAGTACTTC.

This clonotype was observed many times. The chain is built from TRBV7-6 and TRBJ1-1, with 7 bases matching TRBD1. Germline values: CDR1 SGHVS, CDR2 FNYEAQ. The junction had 11 bases not matched to a gene; V was cut back by 4 bases and J by 9 bases. This CDR3 comprises 14 residues. This CDR3 is CASSSTGAAEKAFF. The CDR3 DNA is TGTGCCAGCAGCTCAACAGGGGCCGCTGAAAAAGCTTTCTTT.

Ten or more counts support this clonotype. The rearrangement joins TRBV7-4 to TRBJ1-2; D ambiguous. Trimming took 4 bases from V and 4 from J, leaving 22 bases between them. This CDR3 is built from 17 residues. CDR1 is SGHVT, CDR2 SQSDAQ, per germline. The CDR3 DNA is TGTGCCAGCAGCTGGGTGCGTTCAGCTCGAAAGACCTATGGCTACACCTTC. This encodes CASSWVRSARKTYGYTF.

This clonotype was observed at least ten times. This chain connects TRBV4-2 to TRBJ2-5; D unresolved. CDR1 is LGHNA and CDR2 is YNFKEQ in the germline V gene. The V end lost 1 base, the J end lost 5 bases, and 11 bases lay between the germline ends. The CDR3 runs 14 residues. The CDR3 region is CASSQGNRWETQYF. As DNA, the CDR3 is TGTGCCAGCAGCCAAGGCAATAGGTGGGAGACCCAGTACTTC.

The gene calls are TRBV6-5 and TRBJ1-1; perhaps TRBD1 as D (5 bases). Trimming removed 5 bases from V and 1 base from J, with 11 bases in between. Germline values: CDR1 MNHEY, CDR2 SVGAGI. CDR3 length equals 14 residues. The CDR3 DNA sequence: TGTGCCAGCAGTCTTGGGGCCTCGAACACTGAAGCTTTCTTT. As protein: CASSLGASNTEAFF.

In this sample, this clonotype turned up many times. J is TRBJ1-2 and V is TRBV7-1; no clear D. TRBV7-1 is an open reading frame, and its role is uncertain. V lost 5 bases, J lost 4 bases, and 23 bases lay in between. There are 17 residues in the CDR3. This chain's CDR3 is CASSIPYHEGKTYGYTF. CDR3 DNA: TGTGCCAGCAGCATTCCATATCACGAGGGAAAGACCTATGGCTACACCTTC.

Comments on this clonotype: A much larger clone is a single base away; this may be a read error. The rearrangement joins TRBV3-1 to TRBJ1-1; TRBD1 aligns across 11 bases. Losses at the gene ends were 7 bases for V and 4 bases for J; bases not matched to a gene: 11. The germline V gene encodes CDR1 LGHDT and CDR2 YNNKEL (reference sequence). The CDR3 covers 16 residues. CDR3 nucleotide sequence: TGTGCCAGCAACCTGCGGACAGGGGGCTGGAGCACTGAAGCTTTCTTT. Its translation is CASNLRTGGWSTEAFF. Supplemented by reference TRBV3-1 and TRBJ1-1, the full variable domain reads DTAVSQTPKYLVTQMGNDKSIKCEQNLGHDTMYWYKQDSKKFLKIMFSYNNKELIINETVPNRFSPKSPDKAHLNLHINSLELGDSAVYFCASNLRTGGWSTEAFFGQGTRLTVV.

The chain uses TRBV11-2 and TRBJ2-3, with D hard to call. Trimming cost V 2 bases and J 4 bases, with 7 bases left between them. Germline V gene data show CDR1 as SGHAT and CDR2 as FQNNGV. The CDR3 consists of 13 residues. This CDR3 is CASSLISADTQYF. CDR3 DNA sequence: TGTGCCAGCAGCTTAATTTCGGCAGATACGCAGTATTTT.

In the case of this clonotype: A much more abundant neighbour one base away suggests this may be a read error. The rearrangement joins TRBV3-1 to TRBJ1-2, with D uncertain. The V end was cut by 5 bases, the J end by 4 bases, with 23 bases between. This CDR3 comprises 17 residues. Looked up from germline, CDR1 is LGHDT and CDR2 is YNNKEL (reference sequence). The CDR3 loop reads CASSTLFTLRKTYGYTF. The CDR3 coding sequence is TGTGCCAGCAGCACGCTGTTCACCCTTCGAAAGACCTATGGCTACACCTTC.

A single count supports this clonotype. The V and J genes are TRBV5-1 and TRBJ1-2, with D unresolved. CDR1 and CDR2 (germline): SGHRS, YFSETQ. V was trimmed by 7 bases and J by 4 bases, leaving 23 bases between them. CDR3 length equals 16 residues. This CDR3 is CASRIWSVRKTYGYTF. CDR3 coding DNA: TGCGCCAGCCGAATATGGTCGGTTCGAAAGACCTATGGCTACACCTTC.

In regard to this clonotype: Being one base from a much bigger clone, this may be a read error. The rearrangement links TRBV8-2 to TRBJ1-2. TRBV8-2 is a pseudogene. CDR3 length equals 16 residues. The CDR3 loop reads CGSQSCDSRKAYGYTF. The CDR3 nucleotides are TGTGGCAGTCAATCGTGTGATAGCCGAAAGGCCTATGGCTACACCTTC.

This clonotype was recorded many times. The chain uses TRBV6-1 and TRBJ2-7, with 10 bases that match TRBD2. J was trimmed by 1 base and V by 5 bases; bases with no gene match: 8. In germline, CDR1 is MNHNS, CDR2 SASEGT. The CDR3 length is 16 residues. The CDR3 sequence: CASSYALAGSSYEQYV. DNA of the CDR3: TGTGCCAGCAGTTACGCACTAGCGGGAAGTTCCTACGAGCAGTACGTC.

Turning to this clonotype: A single base separates this from a much larger clone, so it may be a read error. This CDR3 is missing its conserved last phenylalanine or tryptophan, likely due to a read error. The chain employs TRBV16 and TRBJ1-2; D unresolved. With 5 bases removed from V and 4 bases from J, the gap between germline ends came to 23 bases. Germline assignment: CDR1 KGHSY and CDR2 FQNENV. CDR3 size: 17 residues. The CDR3 sequence is CASSGLRVVRKTYGYTL. DNA of the CDR3: TGTGCCAGCAGCGGCCTTAGGGTCGTTAGAAAGACCTATGGCTACACCCTC.

This clonotype came up many times. The CDR3 reads CASSEALRRSGSYEQYF. As DNA, the CDR3 is TGTGCCAGCAGTGAAGCGCTTAGACGGAGTGGCTCCTACGAGCAGTACTTC. This sequence joins TRBV2 and TRBJ2-7; D ambiguous. Germline CDR1 and CDR2: SNHLY and FYNNEI. V was clipped by 0 bases and J by 0 bases, with 15 bases between them. This CDR3 spans 17 amino acids.